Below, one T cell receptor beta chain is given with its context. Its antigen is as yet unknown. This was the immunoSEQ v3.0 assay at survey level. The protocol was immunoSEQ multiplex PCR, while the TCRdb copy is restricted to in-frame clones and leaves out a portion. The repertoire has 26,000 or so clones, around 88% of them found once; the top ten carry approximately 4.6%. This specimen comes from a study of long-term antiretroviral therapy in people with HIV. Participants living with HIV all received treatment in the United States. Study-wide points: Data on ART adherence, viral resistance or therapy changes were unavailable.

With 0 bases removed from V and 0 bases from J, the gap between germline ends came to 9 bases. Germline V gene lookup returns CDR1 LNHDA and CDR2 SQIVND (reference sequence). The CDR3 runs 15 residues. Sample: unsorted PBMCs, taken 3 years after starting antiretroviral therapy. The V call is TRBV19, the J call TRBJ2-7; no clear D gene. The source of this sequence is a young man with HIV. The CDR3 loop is CASSIDRWSSYEQYF. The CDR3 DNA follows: TGTGCCAGTAGTATAGACAGGTGGAGCTCCTACGAGCAGTACTTC.